This TCR beta chain was observed in a study of blood T cell repertoires in COVID-19. About the study: Nucleic acid was either cDNA or gDNA, and it came from T cells, B-cell-depleted T cells, or PBMCs.

Each participant's cohort was designated according to participant-reported clinical history. CDR1 and CDR2 (germline): KGHSH, LQKENI. V lost 6 bases and J 5 bases, leaving 14 bases between the germline ends. The CDR3 covers 14 residues. Profiling relied on immunoSEQ multiplex PCR, and the TCRdb table lists in-frame clones only, not all of them. This table holds about 430,000 clones, 88% found once. Specimen: PBMCs or T cells enriched from blood (not recorded which). This sequence was found in a woman aged 25 to 39 with acute COVID-19. V usage is TRBV18 and J usage is TRBJ1-5, with D possibly being TRBD1 (5 bases). The CDR3 nucleotides are TGTGCCAGCTCGGAGACGGGGGTTTATCAGCCCCAGCATTTT. This sequence encodes CASSETGVYQPQHF.